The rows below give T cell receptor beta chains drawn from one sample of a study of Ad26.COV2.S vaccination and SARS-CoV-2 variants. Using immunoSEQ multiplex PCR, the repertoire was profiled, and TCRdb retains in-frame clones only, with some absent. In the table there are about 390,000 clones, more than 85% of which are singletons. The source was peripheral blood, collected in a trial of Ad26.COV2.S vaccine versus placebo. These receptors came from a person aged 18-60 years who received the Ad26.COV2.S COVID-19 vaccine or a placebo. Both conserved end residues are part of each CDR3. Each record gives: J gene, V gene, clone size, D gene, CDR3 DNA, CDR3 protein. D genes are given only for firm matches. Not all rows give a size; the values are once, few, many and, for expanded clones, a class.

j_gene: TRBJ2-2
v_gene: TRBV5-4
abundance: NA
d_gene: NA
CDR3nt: TGTGCCAGCAGGTTCGGGGCGAACACCGGGGAGCTGTTTTTT
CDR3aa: CASRFGANTGELFF

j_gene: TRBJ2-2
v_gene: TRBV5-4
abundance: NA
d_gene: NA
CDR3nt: TGTGCCAGCAGCCTGAAAAACACCGGGGAGCTGTTTTTT
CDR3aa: CASSLKNTGELFF

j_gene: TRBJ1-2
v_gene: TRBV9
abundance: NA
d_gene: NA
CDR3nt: TGTGCCAGCAGCGTAACTACAGGGTTCGAGGGCTACACCTTC
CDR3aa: CASSVTTGFEGYTF

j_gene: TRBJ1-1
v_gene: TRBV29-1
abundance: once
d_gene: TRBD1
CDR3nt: TGCAGCGTTGACCCACAGGGGGGAGGTACTGAAGCTTTCTTT
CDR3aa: CSVDPQGGGTEAFF

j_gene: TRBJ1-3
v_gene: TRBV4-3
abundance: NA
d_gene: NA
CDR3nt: TGCGCCAGCAGCCAAGGGTCAGGGCGCGGAAACACCATATATTTT
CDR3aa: CASSQGSGRGNTIYF

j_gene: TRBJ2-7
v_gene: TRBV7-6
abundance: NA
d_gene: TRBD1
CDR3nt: TGTGCCAGCAGCGACCGGACAGGGTACTACGAGCAGTACTTC
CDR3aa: CASSDRTGYYEQYF

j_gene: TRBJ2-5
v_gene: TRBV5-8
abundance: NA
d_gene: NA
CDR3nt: TGTGCCAGCAGCTTTGACCGGCAAGAGACCCAGTACTTC
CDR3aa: CASSFDRQETQYF

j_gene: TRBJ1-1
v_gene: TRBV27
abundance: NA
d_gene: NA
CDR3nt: TGTGCCAGCAGTTTAGGCCCGGGACGAGTAGCTTTCTTT
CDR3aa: CASSLGPGRVAFF

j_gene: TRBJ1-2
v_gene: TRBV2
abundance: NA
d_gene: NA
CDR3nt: TGTGCCAGCAGTGTACTCAAATCGCACGGCTACACCTTC
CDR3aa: CASSVLKSHGYTF

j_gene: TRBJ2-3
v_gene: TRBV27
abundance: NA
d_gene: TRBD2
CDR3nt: TGTGCCAGCAGTTTGACTCTAGCGGGGGGCGGAACAGATACGCAGTATTTT
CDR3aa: CASSLTLAGGGTDTQYF

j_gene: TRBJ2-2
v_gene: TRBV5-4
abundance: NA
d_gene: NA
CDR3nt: TGTGCCAGCAGCTGGGGGCAGGGTACGACCGGGGAGCTGTTTTTT
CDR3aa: CASSWGQGTTGELFF

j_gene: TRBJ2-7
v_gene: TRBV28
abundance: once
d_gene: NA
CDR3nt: TGTGCCAGCAGTTTATTTCAGGTCTACGAGCAGTACTTC
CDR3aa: CASSLFQVYEQYF

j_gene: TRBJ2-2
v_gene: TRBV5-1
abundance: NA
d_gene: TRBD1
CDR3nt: TGCGCCAGCAGTTCCGACAGGGGATTTGCGAGCGGGGAGCTGTTTTTT
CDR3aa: CASSSDRGFASGELFF

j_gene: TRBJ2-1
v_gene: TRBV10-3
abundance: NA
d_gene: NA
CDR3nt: TGTGCCAGCGGCCGGGAGGGGGCTTACAATGAGCAGTTCTTC
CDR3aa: CASGREGAYNEQFF

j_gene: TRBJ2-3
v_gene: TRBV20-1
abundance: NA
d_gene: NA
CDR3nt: TGCAGTGCTACAGCGACTGATACGCAGTATTTT
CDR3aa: CSATATDTQYF

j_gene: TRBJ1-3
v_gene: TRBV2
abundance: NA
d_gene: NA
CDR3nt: TGTGCCAGCAGTGAATCCGGAAACACCATATATTTT
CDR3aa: CASSESGNTIYF

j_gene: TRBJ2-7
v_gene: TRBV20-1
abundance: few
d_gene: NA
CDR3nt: TGCAGTGCTAGTCGCCAACCCTCTTCCTACGAGCAGTACTTC
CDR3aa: CSASRQPSSYEQYF

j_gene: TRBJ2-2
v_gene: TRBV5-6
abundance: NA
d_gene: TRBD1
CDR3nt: TGTGCCAGCAGCTCGGTGGGACAGGGAAGATCCACCGGGGAGCTGTTTTTT
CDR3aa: CASSSVGQGRSTGELFF

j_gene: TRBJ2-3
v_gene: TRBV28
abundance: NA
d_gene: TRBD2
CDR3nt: TGTGCCAGCAGCCCAAGGGTAACTAGCGGGGGCCCCAGCACAGATACGCAGTATTTT
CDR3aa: CASSPRVTSGGPSTDTQYF

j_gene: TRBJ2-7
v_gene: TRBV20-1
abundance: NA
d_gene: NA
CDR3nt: TGCAGTGCTAGAGATACCTACGAGCAGTACTTC
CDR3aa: CSARDTYEQYF

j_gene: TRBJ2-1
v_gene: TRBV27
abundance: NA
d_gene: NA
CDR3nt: TGTGCCAGCTCTAAGGAGAGTCCTAGCTCCTACAATGAGCAGTTCTTC
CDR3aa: CASSKESPSSYNEQFF

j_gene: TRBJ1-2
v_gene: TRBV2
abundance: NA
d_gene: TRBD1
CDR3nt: TGTGCCAGCACCCGGTCGGACAGGGCTGGACTATATGGCTACACCTTC
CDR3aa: CASTRSDRAGLYGYTF

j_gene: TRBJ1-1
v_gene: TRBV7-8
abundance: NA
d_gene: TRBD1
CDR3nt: TGTGCCAGCAGCTTGGACAGGGAGCCGTACTTTGGTGAAGCTTTCTTT
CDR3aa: CASSLDREPYFGEAFF

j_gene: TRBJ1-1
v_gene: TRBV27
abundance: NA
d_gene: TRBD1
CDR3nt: TGTGCCAGCAGTCGACAGGGGGATATGAACACTGAAGCTTTCTTT
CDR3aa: CASSRQGDMNTEAFF

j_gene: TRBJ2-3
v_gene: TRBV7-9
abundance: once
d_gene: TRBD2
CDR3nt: TGTGCCAGCAGCCCCACGTGGGCTAGCGGGGGGGCCACAGATACGCAGTATTTT
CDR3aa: CASSPTWASGGATDTQYF

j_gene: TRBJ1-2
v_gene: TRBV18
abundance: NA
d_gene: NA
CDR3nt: TGTGCCAGCTCACCACCCGCTCCTAACTATGGCTACACCTTC
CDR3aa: CASSPPAPNYGYTF

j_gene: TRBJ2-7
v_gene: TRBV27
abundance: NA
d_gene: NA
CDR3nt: TGTGCCAGCCGCCGGTCAGGGAATTCCTACGAGCAGTACTTC
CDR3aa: CASRRSGNSYEQYF

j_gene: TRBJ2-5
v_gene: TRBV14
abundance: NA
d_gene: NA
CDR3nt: TGTGCCAGCAGCCAAGACCCCGTGGGCGGGGAGACCCAGTACTTC
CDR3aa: CASSQDPVGGETQYF

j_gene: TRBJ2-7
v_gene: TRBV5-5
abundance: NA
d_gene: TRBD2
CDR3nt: TGTGCCAGCAGCTTAGCGGGGGCCACCTACGAGCAGTACTTC
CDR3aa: CASSLAGATYEQYF

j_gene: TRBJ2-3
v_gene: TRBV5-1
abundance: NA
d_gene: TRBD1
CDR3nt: TGCGCCAGCAGCCGGACAGGGAATTTGGGTCTTAGCACAGATACGCAGTATTTT
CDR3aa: CASSRTGNLGLSTDTQYF

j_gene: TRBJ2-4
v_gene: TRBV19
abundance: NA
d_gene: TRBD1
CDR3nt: TGTGCCACCCGAAAAGGACAGGGGGCGTCGAACATTCAGTACTTC
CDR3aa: CATRKGQGASNIQYF

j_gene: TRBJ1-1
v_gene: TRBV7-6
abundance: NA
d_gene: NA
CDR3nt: TGTGCCAGCAGGGGGAGGGCTGAAGCTTTCTTT
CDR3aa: CASRGRAEAFF

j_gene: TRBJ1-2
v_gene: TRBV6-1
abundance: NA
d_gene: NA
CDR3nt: TGTGCCAGCAGTGAGGCCGGGTGGGCGTCATACGGCTACACCTTC
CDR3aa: CASSEAGWASYGYTF

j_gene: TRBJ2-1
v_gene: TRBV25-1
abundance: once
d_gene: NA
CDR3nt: TGTGCCAGCAGTCATCCGGGACTTGCCAATGAGCAGTTCTTC
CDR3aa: CASSHPGLANEQFF

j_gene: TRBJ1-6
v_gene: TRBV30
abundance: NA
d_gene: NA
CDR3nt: TGTGCCTGGAGTGTATCTGGGGGGCTCCTCCACTTT
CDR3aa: CAWSVSGGLLHF

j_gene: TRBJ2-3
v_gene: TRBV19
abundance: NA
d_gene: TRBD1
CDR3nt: TGTGCCAGTAGTATAGATGGGACAGGGGAACGCACAGATACGCAGTATTTT
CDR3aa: CASSIDGTGERTDTQYF

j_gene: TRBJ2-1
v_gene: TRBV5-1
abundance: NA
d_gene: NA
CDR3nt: TGCGCCAGCAGCTTGGAATCTAAGGATGAGCAGTTCTTC
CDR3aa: CASSLESKDEQFF

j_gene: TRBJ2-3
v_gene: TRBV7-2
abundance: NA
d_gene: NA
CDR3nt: TGTGCCAGCAGCTATAGGGACAGCACAGATACGCAGTATTTT
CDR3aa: CASSYRDSTDTQYF

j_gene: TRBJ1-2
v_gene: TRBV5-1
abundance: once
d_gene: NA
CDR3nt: TGCGCCAGCCGCCCGACAGGCAACTATGGCTACACCTTC
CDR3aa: CASRPTGNYGYTF

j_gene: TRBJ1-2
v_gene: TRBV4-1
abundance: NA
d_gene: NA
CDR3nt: TGCGCCAGCAGCCAAGCAGTGGGGTACATTTTTAACTATGGCTACACCTTC
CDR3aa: CASSQAVGYIFNYGYTF

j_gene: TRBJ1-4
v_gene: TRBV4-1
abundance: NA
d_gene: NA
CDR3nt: TGCGCCAGCAGCCGCCGGGACAACGTTAATGAAAAACTGTTTTTT
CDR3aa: CASSRRDNVNEKLFF

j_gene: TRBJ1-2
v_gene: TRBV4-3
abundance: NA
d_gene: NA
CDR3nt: TGCGCCAGCAGCCAAGATCTGGGGGCTGATGGCTACACCTTC
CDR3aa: CASSQDLGADGYTF

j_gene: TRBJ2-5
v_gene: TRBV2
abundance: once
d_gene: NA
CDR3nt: TGTGCCAGCAGTACGACTTACACCAGAGAGACCCAGTACTTC
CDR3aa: CASSTTYTRETQYF